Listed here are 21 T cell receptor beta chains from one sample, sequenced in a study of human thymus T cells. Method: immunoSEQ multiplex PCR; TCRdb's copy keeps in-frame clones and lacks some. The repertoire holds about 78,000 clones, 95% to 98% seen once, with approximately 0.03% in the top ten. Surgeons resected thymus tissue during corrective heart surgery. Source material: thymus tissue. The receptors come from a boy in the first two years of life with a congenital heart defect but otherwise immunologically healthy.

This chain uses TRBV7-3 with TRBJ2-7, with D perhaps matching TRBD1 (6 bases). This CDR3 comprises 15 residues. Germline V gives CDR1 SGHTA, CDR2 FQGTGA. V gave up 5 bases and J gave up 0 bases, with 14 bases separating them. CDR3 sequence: CASSGGHESSYEQYF. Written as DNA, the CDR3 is TGTGCCAGCAGCGGGGGACACGAGAGCTCCTACGAGCAGTACTTC.

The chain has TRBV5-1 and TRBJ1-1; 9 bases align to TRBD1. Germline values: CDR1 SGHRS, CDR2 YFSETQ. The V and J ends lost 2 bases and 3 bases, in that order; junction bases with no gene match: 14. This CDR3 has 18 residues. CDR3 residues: CASSFITGQGRNYTEAFF. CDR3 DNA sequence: TGCGCCAGCAGCTTTATCACGGGACAGGGCCGTAATTACACTGAAGCTTTCTTT.

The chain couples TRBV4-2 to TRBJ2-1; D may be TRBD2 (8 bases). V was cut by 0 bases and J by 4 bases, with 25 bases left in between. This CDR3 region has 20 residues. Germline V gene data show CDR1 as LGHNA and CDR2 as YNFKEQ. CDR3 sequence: CASSQDRRGSGTALYNEQFF. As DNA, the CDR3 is TGTGCCAGCAGCCAAGATAGGCGTGGTAGCGGGACAGCTCTTTACAATGAGCAGTTCTTC.

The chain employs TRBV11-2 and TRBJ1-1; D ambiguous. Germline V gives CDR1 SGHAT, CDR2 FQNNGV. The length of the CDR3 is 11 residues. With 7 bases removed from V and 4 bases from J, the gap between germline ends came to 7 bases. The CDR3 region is CASTSTTEAFF. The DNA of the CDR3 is TGTGCCAGCACATCGACCACTGAAGCTTTCTTT.

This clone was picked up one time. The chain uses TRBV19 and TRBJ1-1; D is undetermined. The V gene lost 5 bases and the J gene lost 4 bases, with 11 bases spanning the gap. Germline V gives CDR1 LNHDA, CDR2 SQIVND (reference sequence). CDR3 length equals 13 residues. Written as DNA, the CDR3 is TGTGCCAGTAGTTCCGGGTACGTCACTGAAGCTTTCTTT. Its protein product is CASSSGYVTEAFF.

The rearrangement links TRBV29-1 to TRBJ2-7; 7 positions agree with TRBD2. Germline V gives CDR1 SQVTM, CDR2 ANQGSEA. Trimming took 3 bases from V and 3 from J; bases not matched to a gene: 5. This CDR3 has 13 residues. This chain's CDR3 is CSVEGGDVYEQYF. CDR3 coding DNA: TGCAGCGTTGAGGGAGGGGACGTCTACGAGCAGTACTTC.

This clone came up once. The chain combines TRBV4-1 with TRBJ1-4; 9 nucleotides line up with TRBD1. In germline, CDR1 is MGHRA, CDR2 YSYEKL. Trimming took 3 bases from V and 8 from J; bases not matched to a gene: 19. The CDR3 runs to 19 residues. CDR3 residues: CASSQGFKFRTGAREKLFF. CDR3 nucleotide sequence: TGCGCCAGCAGCCAGGGGTTTAAATTCAGGACAGGGGCGAGGGAAAAACTGTTTTTT.

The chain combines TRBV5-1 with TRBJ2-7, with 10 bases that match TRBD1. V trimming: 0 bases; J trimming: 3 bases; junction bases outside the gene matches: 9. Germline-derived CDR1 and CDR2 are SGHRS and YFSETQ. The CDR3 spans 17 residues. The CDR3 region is CASSLGQGATLLYEQYF. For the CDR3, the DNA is TGCGCCAGCAGCTTGGGACAGGGGGCAACACTCCTCTACGAGCAGTACTTC. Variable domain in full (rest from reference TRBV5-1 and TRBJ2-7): KAGVTQTPRYLIKTRGQQVTLSCSPISGHRSVSWYQQTPGQGLQFLFEYFSETQRNKGNFPGRFSGRQFSNSRSEMNVSTLELGDSALYLCASSLGQGATLLYEQYFGPGTRLTVT.

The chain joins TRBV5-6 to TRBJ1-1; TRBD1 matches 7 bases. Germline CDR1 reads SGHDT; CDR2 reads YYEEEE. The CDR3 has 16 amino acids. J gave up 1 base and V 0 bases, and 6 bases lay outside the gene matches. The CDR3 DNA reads TGTGCCAGCAGCTTGGTTTTGGGACAGAAGAACACTGAAGCTTTCTTT. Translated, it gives CASSLVLGQKNTEAFF.

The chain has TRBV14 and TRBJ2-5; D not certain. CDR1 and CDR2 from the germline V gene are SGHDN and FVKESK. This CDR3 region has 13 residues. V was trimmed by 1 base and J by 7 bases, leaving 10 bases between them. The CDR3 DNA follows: TGTGCCAGCAGCCAAGGCCCCCGTGGGACCCAGTACTTC. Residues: CASSQGPRGTQYF.

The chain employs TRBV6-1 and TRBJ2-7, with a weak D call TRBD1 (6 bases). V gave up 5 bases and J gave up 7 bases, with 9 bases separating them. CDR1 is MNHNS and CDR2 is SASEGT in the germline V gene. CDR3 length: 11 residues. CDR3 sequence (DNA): TGTGCCAGCAGTTCACAGGGAGAGCAGTACTTC. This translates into CASSSQGEQYF.

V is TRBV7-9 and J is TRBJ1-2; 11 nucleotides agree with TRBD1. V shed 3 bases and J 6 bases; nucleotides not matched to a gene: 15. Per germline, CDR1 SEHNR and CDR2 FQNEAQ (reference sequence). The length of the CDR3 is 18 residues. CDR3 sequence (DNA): TGTGCCAGCAGCTTTCCTGGACAGGGGGCGCAACACGGCCATGGCTACACCTTC. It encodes CASSFPGQGAQHGHGYTF.

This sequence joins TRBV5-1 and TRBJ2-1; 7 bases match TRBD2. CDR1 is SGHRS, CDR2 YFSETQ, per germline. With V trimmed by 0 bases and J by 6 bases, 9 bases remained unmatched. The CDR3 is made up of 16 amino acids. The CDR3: CASSLERLARPNEQFF. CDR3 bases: TGCGCCAGCAGCTTGGAAAGACTAGCTAGACCCAATGAGCAGTTCTTC.

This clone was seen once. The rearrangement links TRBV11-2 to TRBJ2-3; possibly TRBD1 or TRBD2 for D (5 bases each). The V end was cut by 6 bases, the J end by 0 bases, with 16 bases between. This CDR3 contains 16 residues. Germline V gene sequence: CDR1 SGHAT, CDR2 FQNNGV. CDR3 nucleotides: TGTGCCAGCAGAAAGGGGACGACGCGTAGCACAGATACGCAGTATTTT. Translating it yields CASRKGTTRSTDTQYF.

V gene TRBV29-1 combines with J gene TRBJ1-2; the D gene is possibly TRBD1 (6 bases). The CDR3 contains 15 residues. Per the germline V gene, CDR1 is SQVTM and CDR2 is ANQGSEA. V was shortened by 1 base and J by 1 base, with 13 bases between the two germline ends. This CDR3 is CSVEGTVFHNYGYTF. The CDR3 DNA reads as TGCAGCGTTGAAGGGACAGTCTTCCATAACTATGGCTACACCTTC.

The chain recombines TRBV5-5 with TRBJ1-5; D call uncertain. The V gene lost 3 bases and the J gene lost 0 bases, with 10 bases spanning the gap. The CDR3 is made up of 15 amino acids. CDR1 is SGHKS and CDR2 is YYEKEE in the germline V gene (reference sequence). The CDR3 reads CASSSGGLSNQPQHF. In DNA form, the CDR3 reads TGTGCCAGCAGCTCCGGCGGGCTTAGCAATCAGCCCCAGCATTTT.

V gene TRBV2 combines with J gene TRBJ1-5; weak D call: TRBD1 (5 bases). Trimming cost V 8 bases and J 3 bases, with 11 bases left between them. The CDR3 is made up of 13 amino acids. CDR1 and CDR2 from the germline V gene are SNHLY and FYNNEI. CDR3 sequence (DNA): TGTGCCAGCGACTGGGGACCCAATCAGCCCCAGCATTTT. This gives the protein CASDWGPNQPQHF.

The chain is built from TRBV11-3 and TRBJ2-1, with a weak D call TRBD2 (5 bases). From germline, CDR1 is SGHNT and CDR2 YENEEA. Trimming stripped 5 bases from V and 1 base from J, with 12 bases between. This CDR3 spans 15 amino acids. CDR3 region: CASSGRLASYNEQFF. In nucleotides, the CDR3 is TGTGCCAGCAGCGGCCGTCTAGCTTCCTACAATGAGCAGTTCTTC.

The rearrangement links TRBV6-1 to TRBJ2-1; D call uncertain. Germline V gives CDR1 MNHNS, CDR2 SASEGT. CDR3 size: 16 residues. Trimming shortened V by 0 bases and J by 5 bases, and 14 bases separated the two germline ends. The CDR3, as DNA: TGTGCCAGCAGTGAAGCCCGCGGTTGGGAAAACAATGAGCAGTTCTTC. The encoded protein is CASSEARGWENNEQFF.

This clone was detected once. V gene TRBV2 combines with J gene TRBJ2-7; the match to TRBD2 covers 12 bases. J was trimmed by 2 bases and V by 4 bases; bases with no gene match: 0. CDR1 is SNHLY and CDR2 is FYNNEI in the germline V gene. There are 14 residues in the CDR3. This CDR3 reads CASSGTSGTYEQYF. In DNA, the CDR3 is TGTGCCAGCAGTGGGACTAGCGGGACCTACGAGCAGTACTTC.

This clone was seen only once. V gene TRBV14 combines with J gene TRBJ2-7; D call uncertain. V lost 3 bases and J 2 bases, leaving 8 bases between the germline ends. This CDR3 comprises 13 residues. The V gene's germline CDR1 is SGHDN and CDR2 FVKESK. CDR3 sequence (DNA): TGTGCCAGCAGCCACCATGTAACCTACGAGCAGTACTTC. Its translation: CASSHHVTYEQYF. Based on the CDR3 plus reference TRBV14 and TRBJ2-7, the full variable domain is EAGVTQFPSHSVIEKGQTVTLRCDPISGHDNLYWYRRVMGKEIKFLLHFVKESKQDESGMPNNRFLAERTGGTYSTLKVQPAELEDSGVYFCASSHHVTYEQYFGPGTRLTVT.